Sequencing of this T cell receptor beta chain was carried out in a study of post-analysis software for immune sequencing data. Study overall: As for disease course, relapsing-remitting, secondary progressive and progressive-relapsing multiple sclerosis were all included. Regarding the study as a whole: Multiple sclerosis patients had significantly lower normalized Chao1 diversity than controls. The authors found that F measure strongly co-clustered same-batch samples. There were five or six TRBV segments more frequent in patients than controls, and TRBV5-6, TRBV5-1 and TRBV20-1 were among them.

Remarks on this clonotype: The target antigen is unknown.

Per germline, CDR1 SGHTA and CDR2 FQGNSA. The CDR3 runs 16 residues. After removal of 2 bases from V and 7 bases from J, the junction contained 8 bases not matched to a gene. The TCR beta cDNA libraries contained unique molecular identifiers. T cells numbering roughly 0.9 to 10 million yielded cDNA molecules that totaled about 500,000. TCRdb re-called the PCR reads through MiXCR, storing one row per CDR3 protein. This sample has roughly 580,000 distinct CDR3 sequences, with about 40% found just once. The chain has TRBV7-2 and TRBJ1-4; 9 bases map to TRBD1. The receptor was isolated from a girl aged 5-17 years with multiple sclerosis. Sequencing was carried out using blood. CDR3 region: CASSLRDRVFGEKLFF. CDR3 DNA: TGTGCCAGCAGCTTAAGGGACAGGGTCTTTGGTGAAAAACTGTTTTTT.